These 11 T cell receptor beta chains were all obtained from the same sample, sequenced in a study of T cells in Graves' hyperthyroidism and ophthalmopathy. The source material, RNA transcripts, was used to amplify TCR beta CDR3 regions. TCR CDR3 regions were first amplified by RT-PCR with HTBI primers. From the multiplex PCR reads, TCRdb called clonotypes with MiXCR, one entry per CDR3 protein. The repertoire includes more than 300,000 distinct CDR3 sequences, under 15% of them detected once, and 9.2% sits in the top ten. Source material: blood. All receptors come from a woman between 18 and 30 years old with Graves' hyperthyroidism.

This clonotype was detected many times. V and J are TRBV28 and TRBJ1-2; 7 nucleotides align to TRBD1. V trimming: 5 bases; J trimming: 8 bases; junction bases outside the gene matches: 11. This CDR3 has 14 amino acids. In germline, CDR1 is MDHEN, CDR2 SYDVKM. The CDR3 spells CASSLTTGTDGYTF. CDR3 sequence (DNA): TGTGCCAGCAGTCTCACGACAGGGACAGACGGCTACACCTTC.

This clonotype was counted at least ten times. V is TRBV6-2 or TRBV6-3 and J is TRBJ2-7; no reliable D call. The CDR3 covers 11 residues. V was shortened by 7 bases and J by 4 bases, with 8 bases between the two germline ends. In germline, CDR1 is MNHEY, CDR2 SVGEGT. The CDR3, as DNA: TGTGCCAGCACTAAAAGGTACGAGCAGTACTTC. It translates to CASTKRYEQYF.

This CDR3 reads CASSLYPGGPGGQYF. The CDR3 DNA reads as TGTGCCAGCAGCTTATATCCGGGAGGGCCGGGGGGGCAGTACTTC. The rearrangement uses TRBV11-2 and TRBJ2-7, with TRBD2 matching 8 bases. This CDR3 is built from 15 residues. The V segment lost 2 bases and the J segment 9 bases; nucleotides outside the gene matches: 12. Germline values: CDR1 SGHAT, CDR2 FQNNGV.

The rearrangement uses TRBV11-2 and TRBJ2-1; D call uncertain. Germline V gene lookup returns CDR1 SGHAT and CDR2 FQNNGV. Deletions cut 5 bases from V and 5 bases from J, with 13 bases between. This CDR3 region has 14 residues. The CDR3 sequence is CASSLQTGDNEQFF. The CDR3 region has the DNA TGTGCCAGCAGCCTGCAGACTGGAGACAATGAGCAGTTCTTC.

The gene calls are TRBV20-1 and TRBJ2-3, with 7 bases lining up with TRBD2. Germline-derived CDR1 and CDR2 are DFQATT and SNEGSKA (reference sequence). J was trimmed by 2 bases and V by 1 base; bases with no gene match: 9. The length of the CDR3 is 16 residues. The CDR3 bases are TGCAGTGCTAGAGTCCCCCGGACTAGTCACACAGATACGCAGTATTTT. Protein sequence: CSARVPRTSHTDTQYF.

The table lists this clonotype with many counts. V is TRBV7-2 and J is TRBJ1-1; D remains ambiguous. The germline CDR1 and CDR2 sequences are SGHTA and FQGNSA. The CDR3 loop spans 14 amino acids. V was trimmed by 1 base and J by 10 bases, leaving 16 bases between them. The CDR3 reads CASSLETLPSGAFF. DNA of the CDR3: TGTGCCAGCAGCTTAGAAACCCTACCCAGTGGAGCTTTCTTT. The variable domain in full, with the rest retrieved from reference TRBV7-2 and TRBJ1-1, is GAGVSQSPSNKVTEKGKDVELRCDPISGHTALYWYRQSLGQGLEFLIYFQGNSAPDKSGLPSDRFSAERTGGSVSTLTIQRTQQEDSAVYLCASSLETLPSGAFFGQGTRLTVV.

The chain employs TRBV5-4 and TRBJ1-1; unclear D gene. V shed 0 bases and J shed 8 bases, with 11 bases lying between them. In germline, CDR1 is SGHNT, CDR2 YYREEE (reference sequence). The CDR3 contains 13 residues. The chain's CDR3 is CASSLGRRGEAFF. The CDR3 bases are TGTGCCAGCAGCTTGGGGCGCCGAGGAGAAGCTTTCTTT.

This clonotype has only a few counts. The chain is built from TRBV4-1 and TRBJ1-5; no firm D call. Germline CDR1 MGHRA, CDR2 YSYEKL. The CDR3 totals 14 residues. The V and J ends lost 1 base and 7 bases respectively, with 11 bases between them. The CDR3 is CASSQGPIRQPQHF. Here the CDR3 DNA reads TGCGCCAGCAGCCAAGGACCAATCCGGCAGCCCCAGCATTTT.

This clonotype was seen more than once but under ten times. V is TRBV4-1 and J is TRBJ1-2; D call uncertain. Germline loops: CDR1 MGHRA, CDR2 YSYEKL. Trimming cost V 3 bases and J 8 bases, with 10 bases left between them. The CDR3 consists of 12 residues. The CDR3 sequence is CASSQGIRGYTF. In DNA form, the CDR3 reads TGCGCCAGCAGCCAGGGGATCCGGGGCTACACCTTC.

This clonotype has more than one count but fewer than ten. The chain carries TRBV7-2 and TRBJ2-1, with no clear D. Trimming shortened V by 1 base and J by 9 bases, and 4 bases separated the two germline ends. The CDR3 has 11 amino acids. Germline V gene sequence: CDR1 SGHTA, CDR2 FQGNSA. CDR3 residues: CASSLVLEQFF. The CDR3, as DNA: TGTGCCAGCAGCTTAGTTCTTGAGCAGTTCTTC.

This clonotype was observed many times. V usage is TRBV6-1 and J usage is TRBJ2-3, with D possibly matching TRBD1 (7 bases). This CDR3 is 16 amino acids long. Germline CDR1 MNHNS, CDR2 SASEGT. V lost 6 bases to trimming and J lost 5 bases, with 21 bases between them. CDR3 DNA sequence: TGTGCCAGCAGCCGCCCCGACGACAGGGAGGTAGATACGCAGTATTTT. It is translated as CASSRPDDREVDTQYF.